This T cell receptor (beta chain) was found in a study of blood T cell repertoires in COVID-19. Study information: The origin of the acute and convalescent COVID-19 samples was the United States, Italy and Spain. Nucleic acid was either cDNA or gDNA, and it came from T cells, B-cell-depleted T cells, or PBMCs.

In the authors' workflow: Reference gene primer amplification gave nucleated cell count estimates. Sequencing used immunoSEQ multiplex PCR; TCRdb keeps in-frame clones, though not all of them. From that table come the V and J calls and clone size; the DNA was used to work out D and trimming. Of nearly 350,000 clones in the sample, around nine tenths were seen once. V lost 2 bases to trimming and J lost 3 bases, with 9 bases between them. The CDR3 is made up of 14 amino acids. The sample was peripheral blood. The chain couples TRBV5-7 to TRBJ1-5; no clear D. TRBV5-7 is classed as an ORF, of uncertain function. This sequence originates from a woman between 70 and 85 years old with COVID-19, enrolled during active disease. The CDR3 DNA sequence: TGTGCCAGCAGCTTAGCACGGTACAATCAGCCCCAGCATTTT. It translates to CASSLARYNQPQHF.